This TCR beta chain was identified in a study of blood T cell repertoires in COVID-19. On the study more broadly: T cells, B-cell-depleted T cells, or PBMCs supplied cDNA or gDNA.

Original processing methods: Amplification with reference gene primers provided the estimates of nucleated cell counts. Measured with immunoSEQ multiplex PCR; TCRdb has only the in-frame clones, and not every one. V and J calls and clone size are given by that table; D and trimming were obtained from the DNA. The sample yields about 130,000 clones, roughly three quarters seen once. The germline gives CDR1 SQVTM, CDR2 ANQGSEA. The ends were cut back, 2 bases at V and 0 bases at J, with 5 bases in the middle. The CDR3 is 12 residues long. Source material: peripheral blood. The gene calls are TRBV29-1 and TRBJ2-7, with a weak D call TRBD1 (5 bases). The receptor was isolated from a man older than 75 with acute or convalescent COVID-19. The CDR3 loop reads CSVEQGSYEQYF. CDR3 sequence (DNA): TGCAGCGTTGAACAGGGCTCCTACGAGCAGTACTTC.